Listed below are T cell receptor beta chains from one sample, sequenced in a study of response to subunit inactivated influenza vaccine. TCRdb used MiXCR to reprocess the RT-PCR reads, holding one entry per CDR3 protein. The table shows 860,000 or so distinct CDR3 sequences, with around 20% occurring only once. Source: PBMCs from blood, taken about 5 days after vaccination. These receptors all come from a man aged 50 or older who received an inactivated influenza vaccine. CDR3s leave out the opening cysteine and the closing phenylalanine or tryptophan.

V: TRBV5-6
J: TRBJ2-1
CDR3: ASSSMTSGIYNEQF

V: TRBV7-2
J: TRBJ2-1
CDR3: ASSSSFPNYNEQF

V: TRBV2
J: TRBJ2-7
CDR3: ASSEGRDRDEQY

V: TRBV5-8
J: TRBJ1-5
CDR3: ASSLGGGRMNPQH

V: TRBV4-3
J: TRBJ1-6
CDR3: ASSHLGGWNSPLH

V: TRBV10-3
J: TRBJ1-2
CDR3: AISESVIGYGYT

V: TRBV4-2
J: TRBJ2-5
CDR3: ASSQSAWETQY

V: TRBV7-9
J: TRBJ2-7
CDR3: ASSQYDNEQY

V: TRBV29-1
J: TRBJ2-7
CDR3: SVVRTGAYEQY

V: TRBV7-7
J: TRBJ2-2
CDR3: ASSSSTGGRSGELF

V: TRBV18
J: TRBJ2-5
CDR3: ASSPRAEAETQY

V: TRBV7-9
J: TRBJ2-2
CDR3: ASRGSGNTGELF

V: TRBV20-1
J: TRBJ2-3
CDR3: SARGTDRGRFTDTQY

V: TRBV7-9
J: TRBJ1-1
CDR3: ASNPRGNTEAF

V: TRBV4-3
J: TRBJ2-3
CDR3: ASSQDRLAGDLGTQY

V: TRBV12-3/TRBV12-4
J: TRBJ2-7
CDR3: ASSLGLGGEQY

V: TRBV7-2
J: TRBJ1-3
CDR3: ASSQDRRNTIY

V: TRBV11-1
J: TRBJ2-1
CDR3: ASSDRTSGTKSYNEQF

V: TRBV5-6
J: TRBJ2-1
CDR3: ASSLAQASGSYNEQF

V: TRBV5-5
J: TRBJ2-7
CDR3: ASSSIDRGEVYEQY

V: TRBV20-1
J: TRBJ2-2
CDR3: SARSTVNTGELF

V: TRBV9
J: TRBJ1-1
CDR3: ASSVGLPSTGTEAF